This entry lists 22 T cell receptor beta chains sequenced from one sample in a study of T cells in localized non-small cell lung cancer. The method was immunoSEQ multiplex PCR; TCRdb's version includes in-frame clones alone and lacks a portion of them. The sample has 900 or so clones, 15% to 25% seen once. Here the sequenced sample was normal lung tissue next to the tumor, taken before any cancer treatment. Receptor source: a man aged 35 to 70 with stage I lung adenocarcinoma.

By share, this clone ranks as large. The gene calls are TRBV10-3 and TRBJ1-1; TRBD1 matches at 7 bases. Germline CDR1 is ENHRY and CDR2 is SYGVKD. This CDR3 is 14 amino acids long. V lost 2 bases and J lost 3; bases outside the gene matches: 3. CDR3: CAISETGEDTEAFF. CDR3 bases: TGTGCCATCAGTGAGACAGGGGAGGACACTGAAGCTTTCTTT.

This clone was observed a handful of times. The chain couples TRBV19 to TRBJ2-7; TRBD2 might be the D (6 bases). This CDR3 is built from 13 residues. In germline, CDR1 is LNHDA, CDR2 SQIVND (reference sequence). V dropped 5 bases and J dropped 1 base, with 9 bases sitting between them. The CDR3 nucleotides are TGTGCCAGTAGTCTCAGCGGGTCCTACGAGCAGTACTTC. This translates into CASSLSGSYEQYF.

This clone was counted a few times. V usage is TRBV6-8 and J usage is TRBJ2-7; no clear D gene. The CDR3 totals 14 residues. V lost 2 bases, J lost 0 bases, and 8 bases lay in between. Germline V gene sequence: CDR1 MNHGY, CDR2 SAAAGT. In DNA, the CDR3 is TGTGCCAGCAGTTACGGTAGGAGCTCCTACGAGCAGTACTTC. It codes for CASSYGRSSYEQYF.

This clone showed up just a few times. The chain uses TRBV11-3 and TRBJ1-3, with 12 bases that match TRBD1. The V gene end was trimmed by 5 bases and the J gene end by 5 bases; junction bases not matched to a gene: 7. Germline assignment: CDR1 SGHNT and CDR2 YENEEA. This CDR3 spans 16 amino acids. The CDR3 region has the DNA TGTGCCAGCAGCACCTCTTGGGACAGGGGGCGAAACACCATATATTTT. This codes for CASSTSWDRGRNTIYF. Complete variable domain (other parts from reference TRBV11-3 and TRBJ1-3): EAGVVQSPRYKIIEKKQPVAFWCNPISGHNTLYWYLQNLGQGPELLIRYENEEAVDDSQLPKDRFSAERLKGVDSTLKIQPAELGDSAVYLCASSTSWDRGRNTIYFGEGSWLTVV.

This clone was seen more than once but under ten times. The chain employs TRBV12-2 and TRBJ2-2; the table calls TRBD1, which could not be checked here. TRBV12-2 is a pseudogene segment. CDR3 size: 15 residues. Here the CDR3 DNA reads TGTGCCAACGCTGATATACAGGGGGACACCGGGGAGCTGTTTTTT. It codes for CANADIQGDTGELFF.

The CDR3 nucleotides are TGTGCCAGCAGCCAAGTCTATGAGCAGTTCTTC. Encoded protein: CASSQVYEQFF. The chain has TRBV14 and TRBJ2-1, with no clear D. CDR1 is SGHDN and CDR2 is FVKESK in the germline V gene. This CDR3 spans 11 amino acids. V dropped 1 base and J dropped 8 bases, with 3 bases sitting between them.

This clone has only a few counts. V and J are TRBV11-3 and TRBJ2-5; 7 positions agree with TRBD2. The germline CDR1 and CDR2 sequences are SGHNT and YENEEA. This CDR3 has 17 amino acids. V shed 5 bases, J shed 4 bases, and the junction held 16 bases outside the gene matches. The CDR3, as DNA: TGTGCCAGCAGCGATCTGGGGCTAGCGGCTTTGGGAGAGACCCAGTACTTC. Its protein product is CASSDLGLAALGETQYF.

The V and J genes are TRBV11-3 and TRBJ2-7, with 11 bases lining up with TRBD2. CDR3 length equals 15 residues. CDR1 is SGHNT, CDR2 YENEEA, per germline. The V gene end was trimmed by 4 bases and the J gene end by 6 bases; junction bases not matched to a gene: 8. CDR3 region: CASSSFLAGGIEQYF. DNA for the CDR3: TGTGCCAGCAGCTCATTTCTAGCGGGAGGTATCGAGCAGTACTTC.

The J gene is TRBJ2-7, the V gene TRBV18; the D is unclear. Germline loops: CDR1 KGHSH, CDR2 LQKENI. The V and J ends lost 5 bases and 3 bases respectively, with 17 bases between them. The CDR3 extends over 15 amino acids. The DNA for the CDR3 is TGTGCCAGCTCATCTATACCGGACGGCTACTACGAGCAGTACTTC. This sequence encodes CASSSIPDGYYEQYF.

This clone is deemed large. This chain connects TRBV11-3 to TRBJ1-4; D possibly corresponds to TRBD1 (5 bases). V lost 5 bases and J 5 bases, leaving 12 bases between the germline ends. The CDR3 spans 14 residues. Per germline, CDR1 SGHNT and CDR2 YENEEA. The CDR3 is CASSTRDPNEKLFF. The CDR3 DNA reads TGTGCCAGCAGCACTCGGGACCCCAATGAAAAACTGTTTTTT.

This rearrangement joins TRBV15 to TRBJ1-5; D uncertain. CDR3 size: 16 residues. CDR1 LNHNV and CDR2 YYDKDF come from the germline V gene (reference sequence). The V end was cut by 1 base, the J end by 2 bases, with 12 bases between. CDR3: CATSRGADGGNQPQHF. In DNA form, the CDR3 reads TGTGCCACCAGCAGAGGAGCGGACGGTGGCAATCAGCCCCAGCATTTT. Combining the CDR3 with reference TRBV15 and TRBJ1-5 gives the whole variable domain DAMVIQNPRYQVTQFGKPVTLSCSQTLNHNVMYWYQQKSSQAPKLLFHYYDKDFNNEADTPDNFQSRRPNTSFCFLDIRSPGLGDTAMYLCATSRGADGGNQPQHFGDGTRLSIL.

The chain joins TRBV30 to TRBJ2-1; 7 nucleotides match TRBD2. The CDR3 runs to 14 residues. Germline loops: CDR1 GTSNPN, CDR2 SVGIG (reference sequence). Trimming removed 1 base from V and 10 bases from J; junction bases left unmatched: 10. The CDR3: CAWSGPGGGWEQFF. The CDR3 DNA sequence: TGTGCCTGGAGTGGTCCGGGGGGAGGTTGGGAGCAGTTCTTC.

The chain has TRBV12-2 and TRBJ2-2; the tabulated D call, TRBD2, remains unverified against the DNA. TRBV12-2 is reported as a pseudogene. This CDR3 has 15 residues. This CDR3 reads CPTSSVTSRDGELFF. CDR3 DNA sequence: TGTCCTACGTCATCGGTCACTAGTCGGGACGGGGAGCTGTTTTTT.

This clone occurred a few times. The chain employs TRBV19 and TRBJ2-3; D gene unclear. Germline V gene lookup returns CDR1 LNHDA and CDR2 SQIVND (reference sequence). The CDR3 is 15 amino acids. V lost 5 bases and J 0 bases, leaving 12 bases between the germline ends. CDR3 amino acids: CASSLSRVSTDTQYF. CDR3 bases: TGTGCCAGTAGTCTATCACGGGTGAGCACAGATACGCAGTATTTT. Supplemented by reference TRBV19 and TRBJ2-3, the full variable domain reads DGGITQSPKYLFRKEGQNVTLSCEQNLNHDAMYWYRQDPGQGLRLIYYSQIVNDFQKGDIAEGYSVSREKKESFPLTVTSAQKNPTAFYLCASSLSRVSTDTQYFGPGTRLTVL.

The J gene is TRBJ2-2, the V gene TRBV25-1, with unresolved D. Germline V lookup: CDR1 MGHDK, CDR2 SYGVNS. Trimming took 4 bases from V and 0 from J, leaving 6 bases between them. This CDR3 has 14 residues. The CDR3 DNA reads as TGTGCCAGCAGTGCCTCCGCGAACACCGGGGAGCTGTTTTTT. It specifies CASSASANTGELFF.

The chain links TRBV6-8 to TRBJ2-4; 8 bases align to TRBD1. Trimming cost V 5 bases and J 7 bases; bases outside gene matches: 1. This CDR3 has 12 amino acids. Germline V gene sequence: CDR1 MNHGY, CDR2 SAAAGT. Written as DNA, the CDR3 is TGTGCCAGCAGTACAGGGGGGAACATTCAGTACTTC. Its translation: CASSTGGNIQYF.

In its sample, this clone ranks as medium-sized. The genes are TRBV11-3 and TRBJ1-2; weak D call: TRBD1 (6 bases). The CDR3 is 15 amino acids. Trimming shortened V by 5 bases and J by 8 bases, and 21 bases separated the two germline ends. The germline V gene has CDR1 SGHNT and CDR2 YENEEA. The CDR3 loop reads CASSPQQGPTGGYTF. Here the CDR3 DNA reads TGTGCCAGCAGCCCCCAGCAGGGGCCGACTGGGGGCTACACCTTC.

This clone was observed a few times. The chain is built from TRBV11-3 and TRBJ1-1; weak D call: TRBD1 (6 bases). V was clipped by 4 bases and J by 4 bases, with 16 bases between them. The CDR3 contains 15 residues. CDR1 and CDR2 (germline): SGHNT, YENEEA. The CDR3 coding sequence is TGTGCCAGCAGCTACAGGGATTTCGGGAGCACTGAAGCTTTCTTT. Translated, it gives CASSYRDFGSTEAFF.

In this sample, this clone is large. The genes are TRBV9 and TRBJ1-3; D remains ambiguous. This CDR3 is built from 15 residues. In germline, CDR1 is SGDLS, CDR2 YYNGEE. V lost 0 bases to trimming and J lost 0 bases, with 7 bases between them. CDR3 residues: CASSVDMFSGNTIYF. CDR3 DNA sequence: TGTGCCAGCAGCGTAGACATGTTCTCTGGAAACACCATATATTTT.

This clone was found a few times. This chain connects TRBV9 to TRBJ2-1; D assignment may be TRBD1 or TRBD2 (5 bases each). Germline V gene data show CDR1 as SGDLS and CDR2 as YYNGEE. With 5 bases removed from V and 14 bases from J, the gap between germline ends came to 23 bases. The CDR3 has 14 residues. The CDR3, as DNA: TGTGCCAGCAGAACAAGTGTGGGGCTAGCCGAGGAGTTCTTC. It is translated as CASRTSVGLAEEFF.

This clone was counted only a few times. CDR3 protein: CASSVEVWGEQYF. CDR3 DNA: TGTGCCAGCAGCGTAGAAGTATGGGGAGAGCAGTACTTC. This chain links TRBV9 with TRBJ2-7, with D hard to call. Per germline, CDR1 SGDLS and CDR2 YYNGEE. Trimming took off 0 bases at V and 7 bases at J, with 11 bases between the two ends. The CDR3 runs 13 residues.

The J gene is TRBJ2-3, the V gene TRBV25-1, with a weak D call TRBD2 (6 bases). CDR1 and CDR2 from the germline V gene are MGHDK and SYGVNS. The V end lost 4 bases, the J end lost 4 bases, and 21 bases lay between the germline ends. CDR3 size: 17 residues. CDR3 nucleotide sequence: TGTGCCAGCAGTGCCTGGTTTCGGGACTCAAAGCCAGATACGCAGTATTTT. Encoded protein: CASSAWFRDSKPDTQYF.